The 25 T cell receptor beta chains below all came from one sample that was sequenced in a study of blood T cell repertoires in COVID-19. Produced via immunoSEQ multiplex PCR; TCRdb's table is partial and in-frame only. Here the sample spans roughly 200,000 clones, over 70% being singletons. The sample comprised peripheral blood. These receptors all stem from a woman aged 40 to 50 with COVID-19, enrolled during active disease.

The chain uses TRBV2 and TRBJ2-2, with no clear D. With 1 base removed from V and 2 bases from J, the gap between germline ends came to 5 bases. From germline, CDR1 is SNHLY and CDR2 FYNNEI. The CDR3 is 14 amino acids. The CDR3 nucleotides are TGTGCCAGCAGTGAAGTCCTTAACACCGGGGAGCTGTTTTTT. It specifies CASSEVLNTGELFF.

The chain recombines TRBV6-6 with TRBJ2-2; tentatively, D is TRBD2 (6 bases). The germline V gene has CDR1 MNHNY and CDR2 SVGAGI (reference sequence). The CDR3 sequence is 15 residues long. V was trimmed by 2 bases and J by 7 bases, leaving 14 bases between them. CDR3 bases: TGTGCCAGCAGTTACAAGGACTACCGGGGCGGGGAGCTGTTTTTT. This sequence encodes CASSYKDYRGGELFF.

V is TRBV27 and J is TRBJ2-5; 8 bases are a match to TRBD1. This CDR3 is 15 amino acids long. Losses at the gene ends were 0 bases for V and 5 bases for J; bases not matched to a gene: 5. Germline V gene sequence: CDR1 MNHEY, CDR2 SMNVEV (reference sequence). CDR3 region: CASSLSRGRVETQYF. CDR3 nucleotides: TGTGCCAGCAGTTTATCCAGGGGGCGGGTGGAGACCCAGTACTTC.

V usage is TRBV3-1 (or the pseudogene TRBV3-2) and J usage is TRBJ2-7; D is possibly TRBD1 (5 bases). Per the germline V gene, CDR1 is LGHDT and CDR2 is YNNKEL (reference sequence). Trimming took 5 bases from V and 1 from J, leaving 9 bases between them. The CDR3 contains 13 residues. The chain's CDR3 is CASSERGSYEQYF. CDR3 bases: TGTGCCAGCAGCGAAAGGGGATCCTACGAGCAGTACTTC.

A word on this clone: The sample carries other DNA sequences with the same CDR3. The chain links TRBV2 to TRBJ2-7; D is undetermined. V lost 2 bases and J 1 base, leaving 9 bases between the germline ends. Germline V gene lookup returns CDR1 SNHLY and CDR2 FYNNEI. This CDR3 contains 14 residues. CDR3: CASSETSASYEQYF. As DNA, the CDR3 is TGTGCCAGCAGTGAAACGAGCGCTTCCTACGAGCAGTACTTC.

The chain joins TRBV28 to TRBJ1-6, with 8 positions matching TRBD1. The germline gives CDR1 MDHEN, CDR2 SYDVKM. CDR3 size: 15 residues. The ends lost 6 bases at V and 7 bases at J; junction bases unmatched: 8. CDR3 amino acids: CASRGRTGHNSPLHF. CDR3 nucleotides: TGTGCCAGCAGGGGGAGGACAGGGCACAATTCACCCCTCCACTTT.

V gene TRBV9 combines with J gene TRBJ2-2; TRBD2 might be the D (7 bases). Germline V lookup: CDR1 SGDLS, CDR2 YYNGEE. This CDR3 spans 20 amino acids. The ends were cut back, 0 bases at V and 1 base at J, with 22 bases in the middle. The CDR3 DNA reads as TGTGCCAGCAGCGTAGGGCTGCGTGGGGGGGCTGGGAGGAACACCGGGGAGCTGTTTTTT. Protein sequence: CASSVGLRGGAGRNTGELFF.

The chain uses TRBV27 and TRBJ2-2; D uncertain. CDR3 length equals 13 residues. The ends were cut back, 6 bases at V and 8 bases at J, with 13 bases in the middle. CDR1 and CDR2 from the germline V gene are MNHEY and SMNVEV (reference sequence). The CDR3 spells CASRVALRGELFF. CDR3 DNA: TGTGCCAGCAGGGTAGCCCTTCGAGGGGAGCTGTTTTTT.

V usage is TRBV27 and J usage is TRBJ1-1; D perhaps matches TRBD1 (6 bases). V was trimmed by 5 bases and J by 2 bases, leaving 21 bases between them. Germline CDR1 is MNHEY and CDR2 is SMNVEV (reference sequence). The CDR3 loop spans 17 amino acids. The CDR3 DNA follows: TGTGCCAGCAGTCCCCGCTCGCAGGGACACGATAACACTGAAGCTTTCTTT. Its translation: CASSPRSQGHDNTEAFF.

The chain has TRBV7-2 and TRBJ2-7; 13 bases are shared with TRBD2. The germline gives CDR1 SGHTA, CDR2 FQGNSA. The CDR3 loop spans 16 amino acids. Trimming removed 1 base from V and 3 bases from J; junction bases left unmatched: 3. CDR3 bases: TGTGCCAGCAGCTTAGGGGGACTAGCGGGAAACTACGAGCAGTACTTC. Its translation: CASSLGGLAGNYEQYF.

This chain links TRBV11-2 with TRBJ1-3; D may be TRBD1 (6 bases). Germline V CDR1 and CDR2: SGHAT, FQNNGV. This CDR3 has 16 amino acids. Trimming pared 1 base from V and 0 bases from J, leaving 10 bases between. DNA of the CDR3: TGTGCCAGCAGCTTAGGGACAGCAATCTCTGGAAACACCATATATTTT. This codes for CASSLGTAISGNTIYF. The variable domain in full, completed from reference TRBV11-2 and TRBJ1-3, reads EAGVAQSPRYKIIEKRQSVAFWCNPISGHATLYWYQQILGQGPKLLIQFQNNGVVDDSQLPKDRFSAERLKGVDSTLKIQPAKLEDSAVYLCASSLGTAISGNTIYFGEGSWLTVV.

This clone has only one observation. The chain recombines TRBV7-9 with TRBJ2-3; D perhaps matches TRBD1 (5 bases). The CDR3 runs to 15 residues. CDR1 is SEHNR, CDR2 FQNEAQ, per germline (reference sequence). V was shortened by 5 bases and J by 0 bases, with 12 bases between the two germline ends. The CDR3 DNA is TGTGCCAGCAGCGCCGACAGTTCCAGCACAGATACGCAGTATTTT. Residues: CASSADSSSTDTQYF. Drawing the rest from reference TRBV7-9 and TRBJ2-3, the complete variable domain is DTGVSQNPRHKITKRGQNVTFRCDPISEHNRLYWYRQTLGQGPEFLTYFQNEAQLEKSRLLSDRFSAERPKGSFSTLEIQRTEQGDSAMYLCASSADSSSTDTQYFGPGTRLTVL.

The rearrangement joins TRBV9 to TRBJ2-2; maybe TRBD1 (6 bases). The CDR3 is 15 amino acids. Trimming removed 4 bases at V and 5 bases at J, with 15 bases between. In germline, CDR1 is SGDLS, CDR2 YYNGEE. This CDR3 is CASSQQGRGTGELFF. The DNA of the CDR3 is TGTGCCAGCAGCCAACAGGGTCGGGGAACCGGGGAGCTGTTTTTT.

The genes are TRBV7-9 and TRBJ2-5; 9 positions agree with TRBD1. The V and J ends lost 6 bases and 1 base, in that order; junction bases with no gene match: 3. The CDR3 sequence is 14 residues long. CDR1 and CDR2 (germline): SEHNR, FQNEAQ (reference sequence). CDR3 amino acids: CASRGTGFQETQYF. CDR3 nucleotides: TGTGCCAGCAGAGGGACAGGGTTCCAAGAGACCCAGTACTTC. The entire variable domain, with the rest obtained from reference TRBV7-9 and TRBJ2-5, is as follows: DTGVSQNPRHKITKRGQNVTFRCDPISEHNRLYWYRQTLGQGPEFLTYFQNEAQLEKSRLLSDRFSAERPKGSFSTLEIQRTEQGDSAMYLCASRGTGFQETQYFGPGTRLLVL.

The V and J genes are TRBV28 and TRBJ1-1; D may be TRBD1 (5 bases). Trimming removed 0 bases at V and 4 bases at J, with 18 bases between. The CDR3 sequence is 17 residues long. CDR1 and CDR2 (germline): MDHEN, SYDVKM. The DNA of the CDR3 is TGTGCCAGCAGTTTATGGGGCAGGGCGGATCAGGGCACTGAAGCTTTCTTT. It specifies CASSLWGRADQGTEAFF.

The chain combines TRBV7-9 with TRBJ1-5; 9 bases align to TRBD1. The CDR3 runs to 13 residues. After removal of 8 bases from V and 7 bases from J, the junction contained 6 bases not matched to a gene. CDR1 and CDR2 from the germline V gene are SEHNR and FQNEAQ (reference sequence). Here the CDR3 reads CASSDRGGQPQHF. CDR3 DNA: TGTGCCAGCTCGGACAGGGGAGGCCAGCCCCAGCATTTT.

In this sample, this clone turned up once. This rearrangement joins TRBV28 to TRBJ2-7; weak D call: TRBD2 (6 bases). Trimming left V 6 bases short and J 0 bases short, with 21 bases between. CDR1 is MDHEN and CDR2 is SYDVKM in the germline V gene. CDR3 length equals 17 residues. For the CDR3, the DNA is TGTGCCAGCAGGCTAGAAGGGGCGGGAAGGGGCTCCTACGAGCAGTACTTC. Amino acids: CASRLEGAGRGSYEQYF.

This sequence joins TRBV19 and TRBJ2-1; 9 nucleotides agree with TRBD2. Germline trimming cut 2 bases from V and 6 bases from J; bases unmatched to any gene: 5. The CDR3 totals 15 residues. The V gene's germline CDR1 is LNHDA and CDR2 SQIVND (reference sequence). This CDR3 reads CASSISAGGANEQFF. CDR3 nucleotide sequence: TGTGCCAGTAGTATATCAGCGGGGGGCGCCAATGAGCAGTTCTTC.

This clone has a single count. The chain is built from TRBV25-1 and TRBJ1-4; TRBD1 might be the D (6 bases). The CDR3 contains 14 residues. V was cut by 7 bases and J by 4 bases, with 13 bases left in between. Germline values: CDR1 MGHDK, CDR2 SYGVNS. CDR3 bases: TGTGCCAGCATGGGAGGGGGGTTTAATGAAAAACTGTTTTTT. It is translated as CASMGGGFNEKLFF.

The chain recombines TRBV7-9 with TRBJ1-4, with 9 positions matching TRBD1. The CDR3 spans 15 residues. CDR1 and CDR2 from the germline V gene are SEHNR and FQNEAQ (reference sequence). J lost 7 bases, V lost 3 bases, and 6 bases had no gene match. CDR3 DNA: TGTGCCAGCAGCTTCGAACAGGGGGCAGGTGAAAAACTGTTTTTT. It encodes CASSFEQGAGEKLFF.

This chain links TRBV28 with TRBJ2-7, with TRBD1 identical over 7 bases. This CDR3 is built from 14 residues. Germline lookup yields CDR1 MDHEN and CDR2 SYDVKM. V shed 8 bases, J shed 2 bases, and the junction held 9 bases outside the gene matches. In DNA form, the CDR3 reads TGTGCCAGCCGGGTCTCAGGGGGTCCCTACGAGCAGTACTTC. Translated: CASRVSGGPYEQYF.

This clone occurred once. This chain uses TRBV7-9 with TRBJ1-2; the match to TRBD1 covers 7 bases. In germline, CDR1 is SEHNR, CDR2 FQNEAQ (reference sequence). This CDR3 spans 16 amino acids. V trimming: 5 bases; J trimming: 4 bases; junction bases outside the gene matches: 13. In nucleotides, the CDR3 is TGTGCCAGCAGCGCAAGCAACCCGGGACAGTCCTATGGCTACACCTTC. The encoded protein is CASSASNPGQSYGYTF. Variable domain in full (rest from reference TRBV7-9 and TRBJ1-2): DTGVSQNPRHKITKRGQNVTFRCDPISEHNRLYWYRQTLGQGPEFLTYFQNEAQLEKSRLLSDRFSAERPKGSFSTLEIQRTEQGDSAMYLCASSASNPGQSYGYTFGSGTRLTVV.

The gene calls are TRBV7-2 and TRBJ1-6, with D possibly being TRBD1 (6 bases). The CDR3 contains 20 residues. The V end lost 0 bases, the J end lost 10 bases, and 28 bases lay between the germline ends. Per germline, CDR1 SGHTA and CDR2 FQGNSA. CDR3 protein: CASSLAPTGTYDSRGSPLHF. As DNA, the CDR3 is TGTGCCAGCAGCTTAGCCCCTACCGGGACATACGATTCCCGCGGGTCACCCCTCCACTTT.

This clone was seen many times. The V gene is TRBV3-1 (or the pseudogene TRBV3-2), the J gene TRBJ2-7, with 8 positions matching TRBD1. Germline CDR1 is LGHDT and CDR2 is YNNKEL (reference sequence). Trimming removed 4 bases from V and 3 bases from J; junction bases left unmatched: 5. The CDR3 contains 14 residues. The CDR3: CASSRRTGIYEQYF. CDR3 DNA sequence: TGTGCCAGCAGCCGACGGACAGGGATCTACGAGCAGTACTTC.

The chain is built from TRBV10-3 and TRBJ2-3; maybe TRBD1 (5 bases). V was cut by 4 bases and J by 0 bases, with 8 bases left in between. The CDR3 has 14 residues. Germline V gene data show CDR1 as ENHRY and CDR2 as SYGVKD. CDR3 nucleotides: TGTGCCATCAGTGGGGGCAGTAGCACAGATACGCAGTATTTT. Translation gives CAISGGSSTDTQYF.